Below, one T cell receptor (beta chain) is given with its context. With 3 bases clipped from V and 5 bases from J, the junction kept 3 bases outside the gene matches. The germline gives CDR1 MRHNA, CDR2 SNTAGT. The CDR3 has 14 amino acids. Original analysis: Counts of nucleated cells, estimated from reference gene primer amplification, were obtained. TCRdb's table, derived via immunoSEQ multiplex PCR, lists solely in-frame clones and lacks some. Clone size and the V and J calls come from that table; the DNA yielded D and trimming. The sample consists of roughly 180,000 clones, 65% to 90% of them appearing once. This specimen comes from a study of blood T cell repertoires in COVID-19. In the study overall: PBMCs, B-cell-depleted T cells, or T cells were the source of the cDNA or gDNA that made up the material.

Recruits, aged about 18 to 90 years, lived in 20 to 30 US areas. The receptor was isolated from a middle-aged man who had recovered from COVID-19. The rearrangement joins TRBV6-4 to TRBJ2-3; 9 positions agree with TRBD1. The sequencing sample was made of PBMCs or T cells enriched from blood (not recorded which). The CDR3 sequence: CASSEQGAGDTQYF. CDR3 DNA: TGTGCCAGCAGTGAACAGGGGGCAGGAGATACGCAGTATTTT.